Listed here are 6 T cell receptor beta chains from one sample, sequenced in a study of cytomegalovirus exposure and HLA in healthy donors. Primers: 60 Vbeta forward and 13 Jbeta reverse. Produced via immunoSEQ multiplex PCR; TCRdb's table is partial and in-frame only. The sample holds 100,000 to 150,000 clones, over 60% seen once. Sequenced sample: PBMCs. The receptors were sampled from a man in his thirties or forties in good health and CMV-seronegative.

The chain employs TRBV19 and TRBJ1-5; 11 bases match TRBD1. The J segment lost 5 bases and the V segment lost 6 bases, leaving 9 bases of the junction unmatched. Looked up from germline, CDR1 is LNHDA and CDR2 is SQIVND (reference sequence). The CDR3 consists of 16 residues. CDR3: CASRIRGQGVDQPQHF. For the CDR3, the DNA is TGTGCCAGTAGGATTAGGGGACAGGGGGTTGATCAGCCCCAGCATTTT.

The chain uses TRBV15 and TRBJ1-3; D is undetermined. From germline, CDR1 is LNHNV and CDR2 YYDKDF (reference sequence). The V end was cut by 5 bases, the J end by 4 bases, with 9 bases between. The length of the CDR3 is 13 residues. The CDR3 reads CATSPSRGNTIYF. CDR3 coding DNA: TGTGCCACCAGCCCAAGCCGCGGAAACACCATATATTTT. Combining the CDR3 with reference TRBV15 and TRBJ1-3 gives the whole variable domain DAMVIQNPRYQVTQFGKPVTLSCSQTLNHNVMYWYQQKSSQAPKLLFHYYDKDFNNEADTPDNFQSRRPNTSFCFLDIRSPGLGDTAMYLCATSPSRGNTIYFGEGSWLTVV.

This chain joins TRBV6-5 and TRBJ1-4, with TRBD1 as a possible D gene (5 bases). Per germline, CDR1 MNHEY and CDR2 SVGAGI. This CDR3 comprises 15 residues. Trimming removed 5 bases from V and 0 bases from J, with 10 bases in between. The CDR3 spells CASSPRVATNEKLFF. The CDR3, as DNA: TGTGCCAGCAGTCCCAGGGTTGCAACTAATGAAAAACTGTTTTTT.

The gene calls are TRBV18 and TRBJ2-5; TRBD1 matches at 8 bases. The CDR3 sequence is 16 residues long. The germline CDR1 and CDR2 sequences are KGHSH and LQKENI. V lost 2 bases, J lost 2 bases, and 7 bases stayed unmatched. CDR3 nucleotides: TGTGCCAGCTCACCAATTATGCAGGGGGCTCAAGAGACCCAGTACTTC. Translated: CASSPIMQGAQETQYF.

This chain links TRBV4-1 with TRBJ2-7; D may be TRBD1 (5 bases). The CDR3 is 11 amino acids. V lost 3 bases and J 5 bases, leaving 5 bases between the germline ends. CDR1 MGHRA and CDR2 YSYEKL come from the germline V gene. The CDR3 bases are TGCGCCAGCAGCCAGGACAACGAGCAGTACTTC. Amino acid sequence: CASSQDNEQYF.

This chain connects TRBV28 to TRBJ2-7; D possibly corresponds to TRBD2 (5 bases). Germline values: CDR1 MDHEN, CDR2 SYDVKM. The CDR3 length is 14 residues. V lost 2 bases, J lost 12 bases, and 20 bases lay in between. CDR3 in amino acids: CASSLTGTTGKGYF. The DNA for the CDR3 is TGTGCCAGCAGTTTAACCGGAACAACGGGAAAGGGGTACTTC. The entire variable domain, with the rest obtained from reference TRBV28 and TRBJ2-7, is as follows: DVKVTQSSRYLVKRTGEKVFLECVQDMDHENMFWYRQDPGLGLRLIYFSYDVKMKEKGDIPEGYSVSREKKERFSLILESASTNQTSMYLCASSLTGTTGKGYFGPGTRLTVT.